This TCR beta chain is drawn from a study of cytomegalovirus exposure and HLA in healthy donors. For the study at large: The study's early data release held about 85 million unique TCRs from HLA-typed donors. Overall study findings and caveats: Later analysis identified several of the most significant clusters that appeared linked to common viral pathogens. Roughly even sequencing depth across donors was the assumption behind the presence/absence analyses.

This PCR relied on a set of 60 Vbeta primers and 13 Jbeta primers. Using immunoSEQ multiplex PCR, the repertoire was profiled, and TCRdb retains in-frame clones only, with some absent. The sample records fewer than 120,000 clones, around 85% being singletons. The germline gives CDR1 LNHDA, CDR2 SQIVND (reference sequence). With V trimmed by 8 bases and J by 6 bases, 17 bases remained unmatched. The CDR3 covers 18 residues. Note on this clone: Its antigen is unknown.

The TCR comes from a man aged 25 to 40 in good health and CMV-seropositive. This chain joins TRBV19 and TRBJ2-1; 12 bases line up with TRBD2. Sequenced sample: PBMCs. The DNA for the CDR3 is TGTGCCAGTTCACCGACTCCCAGGACTAGCGGGGTTCGCAATGAGCAGTTCTTC. Protein product: CASSPTPRTSGVRNEQFF.